Given below is one T cell receptor beta chain in context. The data were produced by immunoSEQ multiplex PCR, yet TCRdb's version contains in-frame clones alone and is incomplete. The profile covers hundreds of thousands of clones, with less than 90% appearing a single time and under 3.5% taken by the ten largest. The data belong to a study of blood T cell repertoires in COVID-19. Germline CDR1 and CDR2: MNHEY and SMNVEV (reference sequence). Losses at the gene ends were 6 bases for V and 5 bases for J; bases not matched to a gene: 5. This CDR3 has 13 residues. The sequencing sample was made of PBMCs or T cells enriched from blood (not recorded which). The clonotype was recovered from a woman between 50 and 59 years old who had recovered from COVID-19. The chain joins TRBV27 to TRBJ1-1; 8 nucleotides agree with TRBD1. The CDR3 DNA follows: TGTGCCAGCAGGAACGACAGGGGAACTGAAGCTTTCTTT. This sequence encodes CASRNDRGTEAFF.